These 26 T cell receptor beta chains came from one sample sequenced in a study of T cells in pancreatic ductal adenocarcinoma. Repertoires were generated with immunoSEQ multiplex PCR, while TCRdb's copy carries only in-frame clones and drops some. The sample has around 94,000 clones, about 95% seen once; the top ten hold less than 4%. Surgery without prior neoadjuvant therapy was the treatment of the selected pancreatic ductal adenocarcinoma patients. Input material: PBMCs. The receptor source for this set is a human donor with pancreatic ductal adenocarcinoma.

The chain joins TRBV27 to TRBJ1-1, with 9 positions matching TRBD1. V shed 6 bases, J shed 5 bases, and the junction held 4 bases outside the gene matches. Germline CDR1 is MNHEY and CDR2 is SMNVEV (reference sequence). The CDR3 loop spans 13 amino acids. The DNA for the CDR3 is TGTGCCAGCAGATTGACAGGGGGAACTGAAGCTTTCTTT. As protein: CASRLTGGTEAFF.

This clone was seen once. V gene TRBV4-1 combines with J gene TRBJ2-5, with 8 positions matching TRBD1. V was clipped by 4 bases and J by 2 bases; unmatched bases: 6. Germline V gene sequence: CDR1 MGHRA, CDR2 YSYEKL. The CDR3 covers 15 residues. The CDR3 DNA reads as TGCGCCAGCAGCCTCCGGGACAGGCGACAAGAGACCCAGTACTTC. It yields the protein CASSLRDRRQETQYF.

This chain uses TRBV27 with TRBJ1-2, with 8 bases that match TRBD1. Trimming cost V 4 bases and J 5 bases; bases outside gene matches: 9. CDR3 length: 15 residues. From germline, CDR1 is MNHEY and CDR2 SMNVEV (reference sequence). The CDR3 bases are TGTGCCAGCAGTTCAGGGGGCCTTGGAGATTATGGCTACACCTTC. Amino acid sequence: CASSSGGLGDYGYTF.

This chain joins TRBV5-4 and TRBJ2-7, with TRBD1 identical over 9 bases. Germline CDR1 is SGHNT and CDR2 is YYREEE (reference sequence). Losses at the gene ends were 1 base for V and 3 bases for J; bases not matched to a gene: 5. This CDR3 is built from 15 residues. CDR3 in DNA: TGTGCCAGCAGCTTGATAGGACAGGGGAGCTACGAGCAGTACTTC. This encodes CASSLIGQGSYEQYF.

In DNA, the CDR3 is TGTGCCAGCAGTTACTCGAGTCTACTAGCGAGAGAGACCCAGTACTTC. Amino acid sequence: CASSYSSLLARETQYF. The rearrangement links TRBV6-5 to TRBJ2-5; 7 nucleotides align to TRBD2. Germline V gives CDR1 MNHEY, CDR2 SVGAGI. The CDR3 runs to 16 residues. The ends lost 0 bases at V and 4 bases at J; junction bases unmatched: 8.

V gene TRBV5-1 combines with J gene TRBJ2-5; TRBD2 might be the D (5 bases). Trimming removed 2 bases from V and 5 bases from J, with 10 bases in between. This CDR3 comprises 13 residues. Germline lookup yields CDR1 SGHRS and CDR2 YFSETQ. This chain's CDR3 is CASSLERQETQYF. In DNA form, the CDR3 reads TGCGCCAGCAGCTTAGAGCGGCAGGAGACCCAGTACTTC.

The V and J genes are TRBV10-3 and TRBJ2-2; 12 bases line up with TRBD1. The V gene's germline CDR1 is ENHRY and CDR2 SYGVKD. J was trimmed by 9 bases and V by 5 bases; bases with no gene match: 7. The length of the CDR3 is 15 residues. CDR3 sequence reads: CAISLSGQGARELFF. CDR3 sequence (DNA): TGTGCCATCAGTCTATCGGGACAGGGGGCGCGGGAGCTGTTTTTT.

This sequence joins TRBV5-1 and TRBJ2-7, with 7 bases fitting TRBD2. Germline CDR1 reads SGHRS; CDR2 reads YFSETQ. The CDR3 extends over 15 amino acids. V was clipped by 2 bases and J by 3 bases; unmatched bases: 8. CDR3 loop: CASSFADGRYYEQYF. The CDR3 DNA reads TGCGCCAGCAGCTTCGCGGACGGGAGGTACTACGAGCAGTACTTC. Full variable domain (missing parts from reference TRBV5-1 and TRBJ2-7): KAGVTQTPRYLIKTRGQQVTLSCSPISGHRSVSWYQQTPGQGLQFLFEYFSETQRNKGNFPGRFSGRQFSNSRSEMNVSTLELGDSALYLCASSFADGRYYEQYFGPGTRLTVT.

In nucleotides, the CDR3 is TGCGCCAGCAGCTTCCGACTAGCACATAAGGGCGGGGAGCTGTTTTTT. Translated, it gives CASSFRLAHKGGELFF. This sequence joins TRBV5-1 and TRBJ2-2, with 7 bases fitting TRBD2. V lost 2 bases, J lost 7 bases, and 11 bases stayed unmatched. This CDR3 has 16 amino acids. Germline V lookup: CDR1 SGHRS, CDR2 YFSETQ.

The rearrangement uses TRBV19 and TRBJ2-2; 8 nucleotides agree with TRBD1. The germline V gene encodes CDR1 LNHDA and CDR2 SQIVND (reference sequence). V lost 6 bases, J lost 0 bases, and 3 bases stayed unmatched. This CDR3 region has 15 residues. The CDR3 nucleotides read TGTGCCAGTAGATCCAGGGGGCCGAACACCGGGGAGCTGTTTTTT. This translates into CASRSRGPNTGELFF.

This chain joins TRBV5-1 and TRBJ2-1; 7 nucleotides match TRBD1. This CDR3 contains 14 residues. Germline values: CDR1 SGHRS, CDR2 YFSETQ. V lost 4 bases, J lost 7 bases, and 8 bases stayed unmatched. The CDR3 spells CASSHRQGRNEQFF. CDR3 coding DNA: TGCGCCAGCAGCCACAGACAGGGTAGGAATGAGCAGTTCTTC. Full variable domain (outside the CDR3, taken from reference TRBV5-1 and TRBJ2-1): KAGVTQTPRYLIKTRGQQVTLSCSPISGHRSVSWYQQTPGQGLQFLFEYFSETQRNKGNFPGRFSGRQFSNSRSEMNVSTLELGDSALYLCASSHRQGRNEQFFGPGTRLTVL.

The CDR3 region has the DNA TGTGCCAGCCAGGGATATAGCAATCAGCCCCAGCATTTT. Protein: CASQGYSNQPQHF. V usage is TRBV28 and J usage is TRBJ1-5; maybe TRBD1 (5 bases). CDR1 and CDR2 from the germline V gene are MDHEN and SYDVKM. V gave up 8 bases and J gave up 0 bases, with 8 bases separating them. The CDR3 extends over 13 amino acids. Together with reference TRBV28 and TRBJ1-5, the CDR3 gives the full variable domain: DVKVTQSSRYLVKRTGEKVFLECVQDMDHENMFWYRQDPGLGLRLIYFSYDVKMKEKGDIPEGYSVSREKKERFSLILESASTNQTSMYLCASQGYSNQPQHFGDGTRLSIL.

Concerning this clone: One junction end does not reproduce the germline sequence, and a read error may be involved. The chain employs TRBV7-8 and TRBJ2-7; TRBD1 is a possible D gene (5 bases). This CDR3 contains 13 residues. Germline V gene sequence: CDR1 SGHVS, CDR2 FQNEAQ. The CDR3 loop is CVSSFQGSYEQCF. The CDR3 coding sequence is TGTGTCAGCAGCTTTCAGGGCTCCTACGAGCAGTGCTTC.

In this sample, this clone turned up once. V is TRBV6-1 and J is TRBJ2-3; 8 bases match TRBD2. The germline gives CDR1 MNHNS, CDR2 SASEGT. Trimming cost V 5 bases and J 0 bases; bases outside gene matches: 4. The length of the CDR3 is 15 residues. The CDR3 spells CASSWREASTDTQYF. DNA of the CDR3: TGTGCCAGCAGTTGGCGGGAGGCTAGCACAGATACGCAGTATTTT.

The genes are TRBV7-2 and TRBJ1-3; D call uncertain. The CDR3 runs to 14 residues. CDR1 and CDR2 (germline): SGHTA, FQGNSA. V lost 2 bases and J 3 bases, leaving 8 bases between the germline ends. The CDR3 bases are TGTGCCAGCAGCTTAAGGGAGGGTGGAAACACCATATATTTT. Protein product: CASSLREGGNTIYF.

The chain joins TRBV11-2 to TRBJ2-3; D remains ambiguous. This CDR3 is 14 amino acids long. V was cut by 1 base and J by 0 bases, with 5 bases left in between. CDR1 is SGHAT and CDR2 is FQNNGV in the germline V gene. The CDR3 region is CASSLGGSTDTQYF. The CDR3 nucleotides are TGTGCCAGCAGCTTAGGCGGTAGCACAGATACGCAGTATTTT.

The rearrangement links TRBV6-1 to TRBJ2-7, with 7 positions matching TRBD1. The CDR3 sequence is 14 residues long. The V and J ends lost 8 bases and 2 bases, in that order; junction bases with no gene match: 9. The germline V gene encodes CDR1 MNHNS and CDR2 SASEGT. The CDR3 region is CASQSGTATYEQYF. CDR3 nucleotides: TGTGCCAGCCAATCCGGGACAGCCACCTACGAGCAGTACTTC.

V is TRBV7-3 and J is TRBJ2-1; TRBD1 agrees at 8 bases. This CDR3 is 17 amino acids long. In germline, CDR1 is SGHTA, CDR2 FQGTGA. The V gene end was trimmed by 3 bases and the J gene end by 1 base; junction bases not matched to a gene: 8. The CDR3 region is CASSLGDRFLSYNEQFF. CDR3 DNA: TGTGCCAGCAGCTTGGGGGACAGGTTCCTATCCTACAATGAGCAGTTCTTC.

The J gene is TRBJ2-7, the V gene TRBV27, with D possibly matching TRBD1 (5 bases). Germline CDR1 MNHEY, CDR2 SMNVEV (reference sequence). The CDR3 spans 17 residues. V lost 6 bases and J 1 base, leaving 22 bases between the germline ends. As DNA, the CDR3 is TGTGCCAGCAGACAACACCCATCCCAGCCAGGGTCCTACGAGCAGTACTTC. Its translation is CASRQHPSQPGSYEQYF.

The chain couples TRBV29-1 to TRBJ2-7; a possible D gene is TRBD2 (6 bases). The V end was cut by 7 bases, the J end by 6 bases, with 13 bases between. The CDR3 totals 11 residues. Germline V gene sequence: CDR1 SQVTM, CDR2 ANQGSEA. The DNA for the CDR3 is TGCAGCGCTGGGGCGGGGTTCGAGCAGTACTTC. Translating it yields CSAGAGFEQYF.

The genes are TRBV5-1 and TRBJ1-3; D remains ambiguous. From germline, CDR1 is SGHRS and CDR2 YFSETQ. The length of the CDR3 is 16 residues. Trimming removed 2 bases at V and 2 bases at J, with 14 bases between. CDR3 in amino acids: CASSFSTGLTGNTIYF. The CDR3 DNA is TGCGCCAGCAGCTTTTCCACCGGACTTACTGGAAACACCATATATTTT. The full variable domain, completed using reference TRBV5-1 and TRBJ1-3, is KAGVTQTPRYLIKTRGQQVTLSCSPISGHRSVSWYQQTPGQGLQFLFEYFSETQRNKGNFPGRFSGRQFSNSRSEMNVSTLELGDSALYLCASSFSTGLTGNTIYFGEGSWLTVV.

The rearrangement uses TRBV11-2 and TRBJ2-7; D is possibly TRBD2 (6 bases). Germline CDR1 is SGHAT and CDR2 is FQNNGV. The CDR3 loop spans 16 amino acids. Between the trimmed V and J ends, which lost 0 bases and 2 bases, there was a span of 14 bases. The CDR3 DNA is TGTGCCAGCAGCTTAGATCCGGCTAGCGCAGCCTACGAGCAGTACTTC. It codes for CASSLDPASAAYEQYF. Looking up the rest from reference TRBV11-2 and TRBJ2-7 gives the full variable domain: EAGVAQSPRYKIIEKRQSVAFWCNPISGHATLYWYQQILGQGPKLLIQFQNNGVVDDSQLPKDRFSAERLKGVDSTLKIQPAKLEDSAVYLCASSLDPASAAYEQYFGPGTRLTVT.

The J gene is TRBJ1-1, the V gene TRBV11-3, with TRBD1 matching over 7 bases. Germline CDR1 reads SGHNT; CDR2 reads YENEEA. J lost 3 bases, V lost 5 bases, and 6 bases had no gene match. The CDR3 length is 14 residues. CDR3 bases: TGTGCCAGCAGCGAGGGGGCGGGCGACACTGAAGCTTTCTTT. Protein product: CASSEGAGDTEAFF.

This chain joins TRBV29-1 and TRBJ2-7; tentative D call: TRBD2 (6 bases). The V end lost 3 bases, the J end lost 0 bases, and 12 bases lay between the germline ends. The CDR3 is 14 residues long. CDR1 and CDR2 (germline): SQVTM, ANQGSEA. CDR3 protein: CSVDNPEGSYEQYF. The CDR3 DNA reads TGCAGCGTTGACAATCCGGAGGGCTCCTACGAGCAGTACTTC.

This clone was recorded once. This rearrangement joins TRBV5-1 to TRBJ2-3; tentatively, D is TRBD2 (5 bases). CDR3 length equals 16 residues. V lost 0 bases and J lost 5, with 16 bases in between. The germline V gene has CDR1 SGHRS and CDR2 YFSETQ. The CDR3 DNA reads TGCGCCAGCAGCTTGGACCCCGGCCCGGCGGGAGATACGCAGTATTTT. Translation gives CASSLDPGPAGDTQYF.

The chain combines TRBV11-2 with TRBJ2-6, with unresolved D. V lost 5 bases and J 0 bases, leaving 14 bases between the germline ends. Germline CDR1 SGHAT, CDR2 FQNNGV. CDR3 length: 17 amino acids. In DNA form, the CDR3 reads TGTGCCAGCAGCCTTAGAGGCCCCCTCTCTGGGGCCAACGTCCTGACTTTC. Its translation: CASSLRGPLSGANVLTF.